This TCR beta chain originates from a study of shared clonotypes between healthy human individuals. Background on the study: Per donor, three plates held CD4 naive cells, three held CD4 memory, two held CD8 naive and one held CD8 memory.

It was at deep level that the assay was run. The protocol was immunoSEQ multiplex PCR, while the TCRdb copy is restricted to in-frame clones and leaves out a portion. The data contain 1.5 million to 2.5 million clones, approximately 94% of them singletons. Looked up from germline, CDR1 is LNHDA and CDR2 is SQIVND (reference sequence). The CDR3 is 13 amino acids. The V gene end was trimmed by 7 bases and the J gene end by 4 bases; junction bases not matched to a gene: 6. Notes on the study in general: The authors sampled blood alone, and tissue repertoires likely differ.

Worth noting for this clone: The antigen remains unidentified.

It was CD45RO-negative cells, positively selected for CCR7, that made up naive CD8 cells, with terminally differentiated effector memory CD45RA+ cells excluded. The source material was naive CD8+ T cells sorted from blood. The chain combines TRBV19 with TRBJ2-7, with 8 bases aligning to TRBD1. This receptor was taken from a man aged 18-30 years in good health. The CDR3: CASNPGQAYEQYF. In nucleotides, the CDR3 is TGTGCCAGTAACCCGGGACAGGCGTACGAGCAGTACTTC.